This TCR beta chain was identified during a study of graft-versus-host responses after intestinal transplantation (dated by TCRdb to the early 2020s). Context from the whole study: Recipients received multivisceral, liver-intestinal, or isolated intestinal transplants. Anti-thymocyte globulin induction was given to all recipients, followed by maintenance tacrolimus and steroids for two to four years. Graft-versus-host and host-versus-graft alloreactive T cell clones were tracked in the graft, circulation and bone marrow after intestinal transplantation using bulk TCR-beta CDR3 sequencing. Donor T cell macrochimerism was defined as a peak of at least 4% donor T cells among recipient peripheral blood mononuclear cells. To identify alloreactive clones, pre-transplant mixed lymphocyte reaction products were sequenced and compared with unstimulated pre-transplant donor and recipient T cells. Of the approximately 24 intestinal transplant recipients enrolled in the cohort, one of whom was a retransplant, a few patients without pretransplant specimens were excluded. Samples from a few later patients were sequenced in-house on an Illumina MiSeq with MiXCR processing rather than by the commercial service.

Trimming removed 3 bases from V and 5 bases from J, leaving 7 bases between the germline ends. CDR1 and CDR2 are drawn from the germline V gene (reference sequence): DFQATT, SNEGSKA. The CDR3 runs 11 residues from the cysteine to the phenylalanine. Only the CDR3 part of the read is kept: 33 bases, read in frame from the first base. The library was made by the immunoSEQ multiplex PCR assay. In most patients, genomic DNA was isolated using the Qiagen DNeasy Blood and Tissue Kit and sent frozen to Adaptive Biotechnologies for TCR sequencing. For most patients, genomic DNA was subjected to high-throughput TCR-beta CDR3 sequencing by Adaptive Biotechnologies. As for the original processing: TCR sequencing data for around 20 patients were retrieved from Adaptive's ImmunoSEQ software; three other patients were processed with MiXCR and VDJtools. To correct CD4 versus CD8 sorting errors, sequences present in both subsets at a frequency ratio below 5:1 were removed. CDR3 nucleotide sequences shared by donor and recipient were removed because the origin of these sequences could not be assigned. At least 2-fold expansion over unstimulated cells and a minimum CFSE-low frequency of 0.002% (template counts) or 0.001% (read counts) were required for clones to be classified as alloreactive. Clones were considered mappable if detected in sequenced pre-transplant spleen, lymph node, or MLR CFSE-low populations of the donor or recipient. Cumulative frequency of alloreactive clones was calculated as a percentage of all sequences weighted by copy number. The table was pulled from immuneACCESS by TCRdb, which kept in-frame rearrangements only. Such tables lose some clones; where checked, under half of the loss comes from unresolved V genes, and the rest has no known cause. V and J calls plus clone size are reproduced from that table; the DNA served to infer D and trimming. For this sample there are around 95,000 clones; over 75% appear just once. The ten biggest clones cover over 0.75% of the sample.

The investigation overall reported the following: In the allografts of patients with donor T cell macrochimerism, GvH to HvG T cell clonal ratios were high. GvH clones were found in recipient bone marrow, and some of the GvH clones appeared earlier in ileal mucosa or blood, which is consistent with an intestinal mucosal origin. Peak levels of circulating GvH clones were associated with declines in HvG clones early after transplant. The relatively low number and heterogeneity of intestinal transplant patients limited the conclusions.

What the time point label conveys for this sample: cells obtained before transplantation from donor or recipient. CD3+CD4+ and CD3+CD8+ populations were FACS-sorted from unstimulated pre-transplant donor and recipient cells taken from spleen or lymph nodes. Details on this clone: Its antigen remains undetermined. Base qualities are missing; no much larger clone stands one base away. Other DNA sequences in this specimen translate into the identical CDR3.

The specimen was unstimulated CD4+ T cells sorted from spleen or lymph node cells, collected before transplant. The clonotype was recovered from a human donor who was the organ donor for an intestinal transplant. This sequence uses TRBV20-1 and TRBJ1-1, with the D gene not clear enough to name. The sequence in DNA is TGCAGTGCTAGGGGTGGGACTGAAGCTTTCTTT. The translation is CSARGGTEAFF.